This entry concerns a single TCR beta chain. The sample comes from a study of monozygotic twins with inflammatory bowel disease. Using the 5' RACE reads, TCRdb records one entry per CDR3 protein without DNA. This listing includes 400,000 to 500,000 distinct CDR3 sequences. CDR3 length: 12 residues. The germline gives CDR1 GTSNPN, CDR2 SVGIG (reference sequence). The sequence was obtained from a human donor with ulcerative colitis or Crohn's disease, or a healthy co-twin of an affected twin (not recorded which). The specimen sequenced was blood. The chain recombines TRBV30 with TRBJ2-7; the TRBD1 assignment by TCRdb is unverifiable without DNA. CDR3 residues: CACSGDAYEQYF.